The text below deals with one T cell receptor beta chain. Which antigen it targets is not known. Within one base of it there is no much larger clone, and no base qualities were kept. RNA was extracted using the RNeasy kit, and roughly 0.45 to 1 microgram was reverse transcribed with random hexamers. The immunoSEQ multiplex PCR assay, which covers 54 Vbeta and 13 Jbeta segments, was used to amplify TCR beta CDR3 regions. PCR amplification bias was corrected using a synthetic template baseline for primer optimization and computational correction. Processing in the source paper ran as follows. Only productive sequences were kept, with reads annotated to V, D and J genes according to IMGT and analyzed in immunoSEQ Analyzer. Clonality was computed as one minus Shannon entropy normalized by log2 of the number of productive unique sequences. For each patient and control, public and private clones were evaluated within the 100 most prevalent clones. Susac-specific clones were defined as absent from healthy and MS cohorts, approximately 1,000 published viral clones and other ImmuneACCESS disease sequences. TCRdb reran the public reads through fastp at Q25 and MiXCR, keeping productive beta chains. A single entry per CDR3 protein holds the most common genes and DNA from its merged rows. The V and J calls here are based on TCRdb, not the publication. The sample records approximately 190,000 distinct CDR3 sequences, around 93% of which are singletons. The ten largest account for less than 0.2% of the sample.

Peripheral blood CD8+ and CD4+ T cells from healthy donors, Susac syndrome patients and multiple sclerosis patients were profiled using high-throughput TCR beta sequencing. The Susac syndrome patients fulfilled recently defined diagnostic criteria for definite or probable disease. CD8+ TEMRA cells were enriched by FACS, while bulk CD8+ and CD4+ T cells were purified by magnetic negative isolation. Blood was drawn into EDTA tubes, processed within 24 hours, and PBMCs were isolated by density gradient centrifugation. PBMCs intended for TCR sequencing were cryopreserved in liquid nitrogen and were subsequently thawed in a 37 degrees C water bath. A purity of at least 90% was achieved for sorted or isolated CD4+, CD8+ and CD8+ TEMRA cells. The data were taken from a study of CD8 T cells in Susac syndrome (dated by TCRdb to the late 2010s). Study-wide context: Of the Susac syndrome patients who were sequenced, roughly 6 had clinically active disease and 8 or 9 were in clinical remission. At blood withdrawal, Susac syndrome patients were therapy-naive, treated with corticosteroids (with IVIg additionally given to some), or treated with IVIg alone. The study used repertoire sequencing to test whether antigen drove CD8+ T cell activation and differentiation in Susac syndrome. CD8+ T cell repertoire clonality was compared between some 12 healthy donors, approximately 14 Susac syndrome patients and 15 multiple sclerosis patients. Overall study outcomes, separate from this receptor: In the total CD8+ and CD8+ TEMRA repertoires, 15 to 20 and five Susac-specific public clones, respectively, were identified. Clonal expansion was seen in Susac syndrome CD8+ repertoires, peaking in CD8+ TEMRA cells and being greater in clinically active patients than in remitting ones. The TCR sequencing and HLA analysis was acknowledged to have included a relatively small number of individuals.

V and J lose 0 bases and 1 base, and a span of 3 bases separates them. The CDR3, from cysteine to phenylalanine, totals 13 residues. The sequence is cut down to CDR3 DNA, 39 bases in frame from base 1. The chain uses TRBV12-3 or TRBV12-4 and TRBJ1-2; too little of a D gene remains to name it. The TCR originated in a human donor with Susac syndrome. The sample taken for sequencing was CD8+ T cells from PBMCs. The nucleotide sequence reads TGTGCCAGCAGTTTAGCCGTTAACTATGGCTACACCTTC. It specifies CASSLAVNYGYTF.